These T cell receptor beta chains were read from a single sample in a study of CD8 T cells in Susac syndrome. Each CDR3 protein gets one entry after TCRdb re-called the immunoSEQ multiplex PCR reads with MiXCR. The sample has some 140,000 distinct CDR3 sequences, more than 85% seen once; the top ten hold more than 0.15%. Source material: CD8+ T cells from PBMCs. The origin of the receptors is a human donor with Susac syndrome. CDR3s include the opening cysteine and the closing phenylalanine or tryptophan. The D gene is left open where the match is weak. Size is stated for part of the rows, as once, few or many counts, or as a class when the clone is expanded.

NA,TRBJ2-1,TRBD2,TRBV6-2/TRBV6-3,CASSHPGGSHNEQFF,TGTGCCAGCAGCCACCCGGGCGGGAGCCACAATGAGCAGTTCTTC
NA,TRBJ1-5,NA,TRBV9,CASSVGSGGNQPQHF,TGTGCCAGCAGCGTAGGGTCAGGGGGCAATCAGCCCCAGCATTTT
NA,TRBJ2-5,NA,TRBV5-1,CASSLPADSKEETQYF,TGCGCCAGCAGCCTGCCGGCTGACTCGAAAGAAGAGACCCAGTACTTC
NA,TRBJ2-3,NA,TRBV29-1,CSVHSPHREGSTDTQYF,TGCAGCGTTCACAGCCCACACAGGGAAGGAAGCACAGATACGCAGTATTTT
once,TRBJ2-3,TRBD2,TRBV11-2,CASSPLAGSGNTQYF,TGTGCCAGCAGCCCGCTAGCGGGATCGGGGAATACGCAGTATTTT
few,TRBJ2-3,NA,TRBV15,CATSRDRQGSDTQYF,TGTGCCACCAGCAGAGATCGGCAGGGTTCTGATACGCAGTATTTT
NA,TRBJ2-5,NA,TRBV27,CASSSGIRTETQYF,TGTGCCAGCAGTTCCGGGATACGGACGGAGACCCAGTACTTC
NA,TRBJ1-2,NA,TRBV20-1,CSARVGGGLYGYTF,TGCAGTGCTAGAGTAGGGGGGGGCCTTTATGGCTACACCTTC
once,TRBJ2-5,TRBD1,TRBV28,CASSSRDRETQYF,TGTGCCAGCAGTTCCCGGGACAGGGAGACCCAGTACTTC
NA,TRBJ2-7,TRBD2,TRBV9,CATPVGTSGRLEQYF,TGTGCCACCCCCGTGGGGACTAGCGGGAGGTTGGAGCAGTACTTC
once,TRBJ2-2,TRBD1,TRBV9,CASSLGQGRNTGELFF,TGTGCCAGCTCCTTAGGACAGGGCAGGAACACCGGGGAGCTGTTTTTT
NA,TRBJ2-2,NA,TRBV28,CASSLRTGNTGELFF,TGTGCCAGCAGTTTGAGAACGGGGAACACCGGGGAGCTGTTTTTT
NA,TRBJ2-5,TRBD2,TRBV4-1,CASRHVAGVGETQYF,TGCGCCAGCAGGCACGTAGCGGGAGTAGGAGAGACCCAGTACTTC
NA,TRBJ2-7,NA,TRBV7-9,CASSLAGDDYEQYF,TGTGCCAGCAGCTTAGCAGGGGATGACTACGAGCAGTACTTC
NA,TRBJ2-3,NA,TRBV13,CASGVGTDTQYF,TGTGCCAGCGGGGTTGGCACAGATACGCAGTATTTT
NA,TRBJ1-1,TRBD1,TRBV12-3/TRBV12-4,CAIQQGIGTEAFF,TGTGCCATCCAACAGGGGATCGGCACTGAAGCTTTCTTT
once,TRBJ2-3,TRBD2,TRBV5-6,CASSLGAGVDTQYF,TGTGCCAGCAGCTTGGGAGCGGGAGTGGATACGCAGTATTTT
NA,TRBJ2-3,NA,TRBV20-1,CSALLEYRTDTQYF,TGCAGTGCTCTGCTGGAATATCGCACAGATACGCAGTATTTT
NA,TRBJ2-1,NA,TRBV7-3,CASSLDLGSQTNEQFF,TGTGCCAGCAGCTTAGATCTAGGATCCCAGACCAATGAGCAGTTCTTC
NA,TRBJ2-6,NA,TRBV20-1,CSARGPAPGANVLTF,TGCAGTGCTAGAGGCCCGGCACCCGGGGCCAACGTCCTGACTTTC
NA,TRBJ1-2,NA,TRBV29-1,CSVPGPLYGYTF,TGCAGCGTCCCGGGCCCGCTCTATGGCTACACCTTC
NA,TRBJ2-2,NA,TRBV11-2,CASSPIGLNGELFF,TGTGCCAGCAGCCCAATTGGACTTAACGGGGAGCTGTTTTTT
NA,TRBJ2-7,TRBD2,TRBV2,CASSNTAGASYEQYF,TGTGCCAGCAGTAATACGGCGGGAGCATCCTACGAGCAGTACTTC
NA,TRBJ2-3,TRBD2,TRBV15,CATSRSGPSGLAGVGRHTDTQYF,TGTGCCACCAGCCGCTCGGGACCGTCGGGACTAGCGGGAGTAGGAAGACACACAGATACGCAGTATTTT
NA,TRBJ2-7,NA,TRBV6-5,CASASSSEQYF,TGTGCCAGCGCTAGCAGCTCCGAGCAGTACTTC